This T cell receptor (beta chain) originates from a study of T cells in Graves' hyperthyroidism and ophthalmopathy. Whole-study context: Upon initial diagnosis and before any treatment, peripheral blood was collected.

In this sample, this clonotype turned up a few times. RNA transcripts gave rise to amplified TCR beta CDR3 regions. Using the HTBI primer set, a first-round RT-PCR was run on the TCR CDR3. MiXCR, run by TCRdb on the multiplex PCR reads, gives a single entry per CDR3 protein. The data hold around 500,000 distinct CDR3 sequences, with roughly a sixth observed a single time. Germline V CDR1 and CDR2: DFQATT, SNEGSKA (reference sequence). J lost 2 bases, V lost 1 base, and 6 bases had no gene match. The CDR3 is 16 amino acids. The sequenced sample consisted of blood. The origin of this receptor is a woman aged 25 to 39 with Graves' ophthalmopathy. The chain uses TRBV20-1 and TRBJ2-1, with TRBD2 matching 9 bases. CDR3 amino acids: CSARGVPSGTYNEQFF. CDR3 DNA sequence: TGCAGTGCTAGAGGTGTCCCTAGCGGGACCTACAATGAGCAGTTCTTC.